These 16 T cell receptor beta chains were all obtained from the same sample, sequenced in a study of blood T cell repertoires in COVID-19. The assay was immunoSEQ multiplex PCR, and TCRdb's table has in-frame clones only and misses some. The sample comprises over 90,000 clones, over 85% of which are singletons, and under 20% rests with the top ten. Sequenced sample: peripheral blood. Every receptor here comes from an elderly woman in a cohort sampled during active COVID-19.

This clone appeared once. This rearrangement joins TRBV3-1 (or the pseudogene TRBV3-2) to TRBJ2-7; 7 bases align to TRBD2. This CDR3 comprises 18 residues. Per the germline V gene, CDR1 is LGHDT and CDR2 is YNNKEL (reference sequence). Losses at the gene ends were 0 bases for V and 6 bases for J; bases not matched to a gene: 17. The CDR3, as DNA: TGTGCCAGCAGCCAAGATACGGCTGTAAGGCAGCGGGGAGGCGAGCAGTACTTC. Protein product: CASSQDTAVRQRGGEQYF.

The chain employs TRBV4-1 and TRBJ2-6; no firm D call. Trimming shortened V by 4 bases and J by 0 bases, and 7 bases separated the two germline ends. The germline gives CDR1 MGHRA, CDR2 YSYEKL. The CDR3 is 15 amino acids. DNA for the CDR3: TGCGCCAGCAGCCCTATTAACTCTGGGGCCAACGTCCTGACTTTC. Its translation is CASSPINSGANVLTF.

V usage is TRBV5-4 and J usage is TRBJ2-7; D is perhaps TRBD1 (6 bases). The CDR3 runs 13 residues. V shed 4 bases and J shed 1 base, with 9 bases lying between them. Germline CDR1 SGHNT, CDR2 YYREEE (reference sequence). CDR3 sequence (DNA): TGTGCCAGCAGCCCCGACAGGTCCTACGAGCAGTACTTC. It encodes CASSPDRSYEQYF.

The gene calls are TRBV3-1 (or the pseudogene TRBV3-2) and TRBJ2-1, with TRBD2 as a possible D gene (6 bases). V dropped 3 bases and J dropped 0 bases, with 9 bases sitting between them. The CDR3 consists of 15 residues. CDR1 and CDR2 (germline): LGHDT, YNNKEL (reference sequence). As DNA, the CDR3 is TGTGCCAGCAGCCATCGGGGGTTCTCCTACAATGAGCAGTTCTTC. Protein: CASSHRGFSYNEQFF.

The chain has TRBV5-4 and TRBJ2-3; D might be TRBD2 (6 bases). Trimming left V 4 bases short and J 6 bases short, with 24 bases between. Germline V CDR1 and CDR2: SGHNT, YYREEE (reference sequence). The CDR3 extends over 17 amino acids. For the CDR3, the DNA is TGTGCCAGCAGCGTAGGAGGGCGGGGAACCCCAGGTGATACGCAGTATTTT. It specifies CASSVGGRGTPGDTQYF.

The chain couples TRBV5-5 to TRBJ2-2, with TRBD1 matching over 11 bases. Germline loops: CDR1 SGHKS, CDR2 YYEKEE (reference sequence). V shed 5 bases and J 6 bases; nucleotides not matched to a gene: 9. The CDR3 loop spans 16 amino acids. In DNA form, the CDR3 reads TGTGCCAGCAGGCCACCGGGACAGGGGGTTTCCGGGGAGCTGTTTTTT. Its protein is CASRPPGQGVSGELFF.

V usage is TRBV6-2 or TRBV6-3 and J usage is TRBJ2-1; TRBD2 is a possible D gene (5 bases). CDR3 length equals 14 residues. CDR1 MNHEY and CDR2 SVGEGT come from the germline V gene. Trimming removed 2 bases at V and 8 bases at J, with 13 bases between. The CDR3 loop reads CASSYLGLYYEQFF. The CDR3 DNA reads TGTGCCAGCAGTTACCTCGGACTGTATTATGAGCAGTTCTTC.

The chain links TRBV19 to TRBJ2-1, with 7 bases aligning to TRBD2. Germline V gene sequence: CDR1 LNHDA, CDR2 SQIVND (reference sequence). The V gene end was trimmed by 8 bases and the J gene end by 1 base; junction bases not matched to a gene: 5. The CDR3 length is 14 residues. The CDR3 region is CASWGGLSYNEQFF. For the CDR3, the DNA is TGTGCCAGTTGGGGGGGACTTTCCTACAATGAGCAGTTCTTC.

This chain uses TRBV7-9 with TRBJ2-5; a weak D match, TRBD1 (5 bases). Germline CDR1 SEHNR, CDR2 FQNEAQ (reference sequence). The V end lost 8 bases, the J end lost 2 bases, and 12 bases lay between the germline ends. The CDR3 covers 13 residues. The CDR3 sequence: CASDGAVQETQYF. CDR3 sequence (DNA): TGTGCCAGCGATGGGGCAGTACAAGAGACCCAGTACTTC.

V is TRBV10-3 and J is TRBJ2-7; TRBD2 matches 10 bases. V gave up 4 bases and J gave up 0 bases; unmatched junction bases: 3. Germline CDR1 ENHRY, CDR2 SYGVKD. The CDR3 is 15 amino acids. The CDR3 protein is CAISGPSGSSYEQYF. The CDR3 nucleotides are TGTGCCATCAGTGGCCCTAGCGGGAGCTCCTACGAGCAGTACTTC.

This chain connects TRBV7-2 to TRBJ2-1, with TRBD2 matching over 16 bases. Germline V lookup: CDR1 SGHTA, CDR2 FQGNSA. V gave up 5 bases and J gave up 7 bases; unmatched junction bases: 5. CDR3 length: 16 residues. The CDR3 region is CASSQGLAGGRNEQFF. CDR3 coding DNA: TGTGCCAGCAGCCAGGGACTAGCGGGGGGGAGAAATGAGCAGTTCTTC.

The chain links TRBV7-9 to TRBJ2-7; maybe TRBD1 (5 bases). Germline CDR1 reads SEHNR; CDR2 reads FQNEAQ (reference sequence). V lost 5 bases and J lost 4, with 15 bases in between. This CDR3 contains 14 residues. The CDR3 protein is CASSPLEGVYEQYF. CDR3 DNA: TGTGCCAGCAGCCCTCTGGAAGGGGTTTACGAGCAGTACTTC.

The chain employs TRBV19 and TRBJ1-2; 8 nucleotides match TRBD1. Looked up from germline, CDR1 is LNHDA and CDR2 is SQIVND (reference sequence). This CDR3 comprises 14 residues. After removal of 3 bases from V and 4 bases from J, the junction contained 4 bases not matched to a gene. The CDR3 sequence: CASSIGTGSYGYTF. The CDR3 DNA reads as TGTGCCAGTAGTATTGGGACAGGAAGCTATGGCTACACCTTC.

Notes on this clone: Its ends do not fully match the called genes, so a read error is possible. The chain is built from TRBV3-1 (or the pseudogene TRBV3-2) and TRBJ2-1; maybe TRBD2 (5 bases). CDR1 and CDR2 from the germline V gene are LGHDT and YNNKEL (reference sequence). The CDR3 length is 11 residues. CDR3 protein: CASSRSGRGVF. Here the CDR3 DNA reads TGTGCCAGCAGCCGAAGCGGCCGTGGTGTCTTC.

This clone appeared a single time. This chain uses TRBV27 with TRBJ2-7, with D possibly TRBD2 on 5 matching bases. This CDR3 is built from 13 residues. Germline loops: CDR1 MNHEY, CDR2 SMNVEV (reference sequence). Trimming took off 5 bases at V and 5 bases at J, with 13 bases between the two ends. The CDR3 nucleotides read TGTGCCAGCAGTAAAGGGTGGGGAGACGAGCAGTACTTC. It encodes CASSKGWGDEQYF.

At least ten counts were recorded for this clone. V and J are TRBV11-3 and TRBJ2-3, with D hard to call. The CDR3 sequence is 15 residues long. CDR1 and CDR2 from the germline V gene are SGHNT and YENEEA. With 1 base removed from V and 0 bases from J, the gap between germline ends came to 8 bases. Here the CDR3 reads CASSLGGSSTDTQYF. DNA of the CDR3: TGTGCCAGCAGCTTAGGCGGAAGTAGCACAGATACGCAGTATTTT. Full variable domain (rest looked up from reference TRBV11-3 and TRBJ2-3): EAGVVQSPRYKIIEKKQPVAFWCNPISGHNTLYWYLQNLGQGPELLIRYENEEAVDDSQLPKDRFSAERLKGVDSTLKIQPAELGDSAVYLCASSLGGSSTDTQYFGPGTRLTVL.